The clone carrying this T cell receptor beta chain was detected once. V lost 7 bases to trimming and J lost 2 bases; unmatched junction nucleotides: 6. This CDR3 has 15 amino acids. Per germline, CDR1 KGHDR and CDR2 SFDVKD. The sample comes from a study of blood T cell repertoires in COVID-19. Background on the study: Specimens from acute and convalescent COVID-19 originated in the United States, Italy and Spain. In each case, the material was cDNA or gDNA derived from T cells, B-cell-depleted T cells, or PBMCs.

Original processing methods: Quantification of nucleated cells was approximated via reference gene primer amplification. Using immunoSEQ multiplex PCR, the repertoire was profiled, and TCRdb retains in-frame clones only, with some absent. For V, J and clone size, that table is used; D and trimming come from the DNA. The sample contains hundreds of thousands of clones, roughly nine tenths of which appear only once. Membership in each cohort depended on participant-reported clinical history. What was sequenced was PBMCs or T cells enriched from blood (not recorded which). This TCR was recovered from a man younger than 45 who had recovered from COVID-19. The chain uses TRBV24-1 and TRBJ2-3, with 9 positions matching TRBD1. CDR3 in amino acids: CATSPRDRDTDTQYF. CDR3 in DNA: TGTGCCACCAGCCCCCGGGACAGGGACACAGATACGCAGTATTTT.